This entry is about one T cell receptor beta chain. Its target is not known. Using its own MiXCR run on the reads, TCRdb lists one record per CDR3 protein. The sample holds roughly 600,000 distinct CDR3 sequences, 20% to 25% seen once. The data were obtained in a study of T cell repertoires in cytomegalovirus infection. Study overall: Both CMV infection and a matching HLA type were indicated by public TCR beta signatures. The study's findings and limits: Based on cumulative public TCR beta family frequency, carriers of CMV plus the relevant HLA were identified. Within the response measured ex vivo, HLA-C-restricted CMV-specific TCR beta clonotypes were dominant.

V was trimmed by 8 bases and J by 3 bases, leaving 15 bases between them. From germline, CDR1 is SQVTM and CDR2 ANQGSEA. The CDR3 length is 13 residues. The sequenced sample consisted of CD8+ T cells from PBMCs. This chain joins TRBV29-1 and TRBJ2-3, with D maybe TRBD2 (7 bases). The source of this sequence is a human donor in good health (CMV status not recorded). Some clones in this sample may be carry-over from other donors' samples. Here the CDR3 reads CSTREGETDTQYF. CDR3 DNA: TGCAGCACCAGGGAGGGGGAGACAGATACGCAGTATTTT.